One sample yielded the 14 T cell receptor beta chains listed below, sequenced in a study of T cell responses to AZD1222 COVID-19 vaccine. Only in-frame clones appear in the TCRdb table, and some are missing; sequencing was by immunoSEQ multiplex PCR. The table has roughly 77,000 clones, approximately 91% seen once. The sequenced sample was peripheral blood, obtained on day 0 of MenACWY control vaccination. The source of these receptors is an adult in good health.

The CDR3 spells CASSLANRYQETQYF. For the CDR3, the DNA is TGCGCCAGCAGCTTGGCCAATCGGTACCAAGAGACCCAGTACTTC. The chain links TRBV5-1 to TRBJ2-5; D gene uncertain. Germline values: CDR1 SGHRS, CDR2 YFSETQ. This CDR3 is 15 amino acids long. The V and J ends lost 0 bases and 0 bases respectively, with 9 bases between them.

The V gene is TRBV4-1, the J gene TRBJ1-6; D not certain. The V end was cut by 0 bases, the J end by 7 bases, with 7 bases between. There are 14 residues in the CDR3. Germline V lookup: CDR1 MGHRA, CDR2 YSYEKL. DNA for the CDR3: TGCGCCAGCAGCCAAGATCCCCTGAATTCACCCCTCCACTTT. Its translation is CASSQDPLNSPLHF.

The chain recombines TRBV27 with TRBJ1-4, with D possibly being TRBD1 (6 bases). Trimming removed 10 bases from V and 5 bases from J, with 20 bases in between. In germline, CDR1 is MNHEY, CDR2 SMNVEV (reference sequence). The CDR3 has 15 residues. CDR3 sequence (DNA): TGTGCCACCTCTACCGGGACATACACGAATGAAAAACTGTTTTTT. Translating it yields CATSTGTYTNEKLFF.

This chain joins TRBV5-1 and TRBJ1-2; D is unclear. V dropped 0 bases and J dropped 7 bases, with 4 bases sitting between them. This CDR3 has 11 residues. Germline values: CDR1 SGHRS, CDR2 YFSETQ. CDR3 sequence: CASSLGSGYTF. The CDR3, as DNA: TGCGCCAGCAGCTTGGGGAGTGGCTACACCTTC.

The rearrangement uses TRBV7-2 and TRBJ2-3; possible D gene TRBD2, 6 bases. Trimming removed 1 base from V and 10 bases from J, with 21 bases in between. This CDR3 has 16 amino acids. The germline V gene has CDR1 SGHTA and CDR2 FQGNSA. The DNA of the CDR3 is TGTGCCAGCAGCTTAGACGTAGCGGCAGCACACAGTGCGCAGTATTTT. Translating it yields CASSLDVAAAHSAQYF. Full variable domain (outside the CDR3, taken from reference TRBV7-2 and TRBJ2-3): GAGVSQSPSNKVTEKGKDVELRCDPISGHTALYWYRQSLGQGLEFLIYFQGNSAPDKSGLPSDRFSAERTGGSVSTLTIQRTQQEDSAVYLCASSLDVAAAHSAQYFGPGTRLTVL.

This clone was recorded a few times. The rearrangement links TRBV7-9 to TRBJ1-1; a weak D match, TRBD1 (5 bases). Trimming cost V 3 bases and J 3 bases, with 5 bases left between them. CDR1 and CDR2 from the germline V gene are SEHNR and FQNEAQ (reference sequence). The CDR3 has 12 residues. CDR3 bases: TGTGCCAGCAGCTTCAGGGACACTGAAGCTTTCTTT. Its translation is CASSFRDTEAFF.

The rearrangement uses TRBV7-2 and TRBJ1-6; the D gene is possibly TRBD1 (5 bases). V lost 3 bases, J lost 5 bases, and 14 bases lay in between. The germline gives CDR1 SGHTA, CDR2 FQGNSA. The CDR3 is 16 residues long. The DNA for the CDR3 is TGTGCCAGCAGCTTCTCCGGGACGAGCAATAATTCACCCCTCCACTTT. As protein: CASSFSGTSNNSPLHF.

The chain combines TRBV5-4 with TRBJ1-4; maybe TRBD1 (6 bases). Trimming removed 4 bases at V and 4 bases at J, with 14 bases between. Germline loops: CDR1 SGHNT, CDR2 YYREEE (reference sequence). The CDR3 spans 15 residues. CDR3 in DNA: TGTGCCAGCAGCGCGGAAACAGGGTATAATGAAAAACTGTTTTTT. This translates into CASSAETGYNEKLFF.

J is TRBJ1-2 and V is TRBV6-1; 9 bases are shared with TRBD1. The ends lost 3 bases at V and 3 bases at J; junction bases unmatched: 2. CDR3 length: 14 amino acids. In germline, CDR1 is MNHNS, CDR2 SASEGT. The DNA for the CDR3 is TGTGCCAGCAGTGACGGGGACAGGGACTATGGCTACACCTTC. As protein: CASSDGDRDYGYTF.

The chain has TRBV11-2 and TRBJ1-6; D unresolved. The CDR3 has 13 residues. Germline lookup yields CDR1 SGHAT and CDR2 FQNNGV. V was clipped by 5 bases and J by 8 bases, with 10 bases between them. CDR3 amino acids: CASSIHWDSPLHF. CDR3 DNA sequence: TGTGCCAGCAGCATACATTGGGATTCACCCCTCCACTTT.

This clone has a handful of counts. The V call is TRBV9, the J call TRBJ2-7; the D gene is possibly TRBD1 (5 bases). Deletions cut 4 bases from V and 0 bases from J, with 14 bases between. CDR3 length: 15 amino acids. The germline V gene has CDR1 SGDLS and CDR2 YYNGEE. CDR3 nucleotide sequence: TGTGCCAGCAGCCTCCATGGACACCCCTCCTACGAGCAGTACTTC. Its translation: CASSLHGHPSYEQYF.

The rearrangement uses TRBV23-1 and TRBJ1-6, with D maybe TRBD1 (5 bases). TRBV23-1 is given ORF status, its function remaining uncertain. CDR3 length equals 16 residues. V dropped 1 base and J dropped 6 bases, with 13 bases sitting between them. The CDR3 spells CASSQLGPGPNSPLHF. The CDR3 nucleotides are TGCGCCAGCAGTCAATTGGGACCGGGGCCTAATTCACCCCTCCACTTT.

The rearrangement links TRBV25-1 to TRBJ2-3; D gene unclear. CDR3 length: 10 amino acids. V was trimmed by 6 bases and J by 6 bases, leaving 4 bases between them. The germline V gene encodes CDR1 MGHDK and CDR2 SYGVNS. In DNA, the CDR3 is TGTGCCAGCAGGGGGGATACGCAGTATTTT. Its translation is CASRGDTQYF.

The gene calls are TRBV7-4 and TRBJ1-1; no clear D gene. The CDR3 has 14 residues. Germline V lookup: CDR1 SGHVT, CDR2 SQSDAQ. Trimming pared 2 bases from V and 1 base from J, leaving 8 bases between. The chain's CDR3 is CASSLRTWNTEAFF. CDR3 DNA: TGTGCCAGCAGCTTACGAACGTGGAACACTGAAGCTTTCTTT.